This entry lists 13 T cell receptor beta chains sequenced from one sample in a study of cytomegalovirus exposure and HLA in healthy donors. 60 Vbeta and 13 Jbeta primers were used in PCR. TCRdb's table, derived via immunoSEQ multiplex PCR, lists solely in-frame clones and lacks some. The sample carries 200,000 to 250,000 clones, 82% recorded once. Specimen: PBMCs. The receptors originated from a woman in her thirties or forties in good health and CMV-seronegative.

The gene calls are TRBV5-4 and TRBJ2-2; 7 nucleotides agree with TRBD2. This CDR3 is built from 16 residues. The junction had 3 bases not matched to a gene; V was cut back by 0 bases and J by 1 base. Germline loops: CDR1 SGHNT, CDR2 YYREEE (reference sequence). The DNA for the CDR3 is TGTGCCAGCAGCTTGGTCCCTAGCGGGAACACCGGGGAGCTGTTTTTT. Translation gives CASSLVPSGNTGELFF.

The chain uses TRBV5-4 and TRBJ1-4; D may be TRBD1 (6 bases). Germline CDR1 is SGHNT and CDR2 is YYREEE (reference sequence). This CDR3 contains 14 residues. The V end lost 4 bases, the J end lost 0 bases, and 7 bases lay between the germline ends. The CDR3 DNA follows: TGTGCCAGCAGCAACAGGGCAACTAATGAAAAACTGTTTTTT. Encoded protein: CASSNRATNEKLFF. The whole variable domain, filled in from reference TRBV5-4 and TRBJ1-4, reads ETGVTQSPTHLIKTRGQQVTLRCSSQSGHNTVSWYQQALGQGPQFIFQYYREEENGRGNFPPRFSGLQFPNYSSELNVNALELDDSALYLCASSNRATNEKLFFGSGTQLSVL.

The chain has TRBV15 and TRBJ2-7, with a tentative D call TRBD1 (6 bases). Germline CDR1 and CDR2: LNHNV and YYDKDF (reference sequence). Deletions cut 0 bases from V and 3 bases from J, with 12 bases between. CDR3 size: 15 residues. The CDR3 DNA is TGTGCCACCAGCAGAGATCTCGACAGGTTCTACGAGCAGTACTTC. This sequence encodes CATSRDLDRFYEQYF.

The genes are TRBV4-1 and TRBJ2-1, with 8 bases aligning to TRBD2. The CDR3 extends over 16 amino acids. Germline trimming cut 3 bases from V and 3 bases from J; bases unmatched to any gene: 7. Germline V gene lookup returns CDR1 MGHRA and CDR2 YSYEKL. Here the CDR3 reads CASSQSLAGGYNEQFF. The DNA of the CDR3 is TGCGCCAGCAGCCAGTCCTTGGCGGGAGGCTACAATGAGCAGTTCTTC.

The CDR3 reads CASSPGQEIEAFF. In DNA form, the CDR3 reads TGTGCCAGCTCCCCGGGACAGGAGATTGAAGCTTTCTTT. This sequence joins TRBV18 and TRBJ1-1; TRBD1 aligns across 8 bases. CDR3 length: 13 amino acids. Trimming cost V 6 bases and J 7 bases; bases outside gene matches: 7. Germline CDR1 reads KGHSH; CDR2 reads LQKENI. The full variable domain, completed using reference TRBV18 and TRBJ1-1, is NAGVMQNPRHLVRRRGQEARLRCSPMKGHSHVYWYRQLPEEGLKFMVYLQKENIIDESGMPKERFSAEFPKEGPSILRIQQVVRGDSAAYFCASSPGQEIEAFFGQGTRLTVV.

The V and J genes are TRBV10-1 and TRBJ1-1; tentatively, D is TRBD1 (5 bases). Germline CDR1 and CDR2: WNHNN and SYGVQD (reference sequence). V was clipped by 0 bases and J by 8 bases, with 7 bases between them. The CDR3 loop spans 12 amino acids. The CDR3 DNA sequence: TGCGCCAGCAGTGAGTCAGGGGCGGAAGCTTTCTTT. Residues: CASSESGAEAFF.

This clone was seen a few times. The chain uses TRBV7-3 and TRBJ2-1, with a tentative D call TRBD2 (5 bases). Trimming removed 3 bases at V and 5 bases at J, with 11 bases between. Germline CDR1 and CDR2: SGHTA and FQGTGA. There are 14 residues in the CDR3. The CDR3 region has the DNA TGTGCCAGCAGCTTCAGCGGCCGACACAATGAGCAGTTCTTC. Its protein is CASSFSGRHNEQFF.

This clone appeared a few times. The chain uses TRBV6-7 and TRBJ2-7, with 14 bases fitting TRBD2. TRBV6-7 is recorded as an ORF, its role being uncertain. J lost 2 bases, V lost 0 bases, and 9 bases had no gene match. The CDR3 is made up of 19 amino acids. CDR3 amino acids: CASSYSRTSGRPFAYEQYF. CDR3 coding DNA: TGTGCCAGCAGTTACTCGAGGACTAGCGGGAGGCCATTCGCCTACGAGCAGTACTTC.

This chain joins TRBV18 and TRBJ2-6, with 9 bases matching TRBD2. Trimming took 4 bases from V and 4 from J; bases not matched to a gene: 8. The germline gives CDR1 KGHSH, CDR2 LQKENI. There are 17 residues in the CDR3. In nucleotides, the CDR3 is TGTGCCAGCTCACAATTAGCGGGAGCGGTAGGGGCCAACGTCCTGACTTTC. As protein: CASSQLAGAVGANVLTF.

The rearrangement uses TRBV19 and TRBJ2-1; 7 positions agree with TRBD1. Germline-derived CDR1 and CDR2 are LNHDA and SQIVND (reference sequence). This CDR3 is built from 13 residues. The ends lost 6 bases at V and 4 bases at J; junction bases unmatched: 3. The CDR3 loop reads CASRTGQYNEQFF. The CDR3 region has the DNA TGTGCCAGTAGGACAGGGCAGTACAATGAGCAGTTCTTC.

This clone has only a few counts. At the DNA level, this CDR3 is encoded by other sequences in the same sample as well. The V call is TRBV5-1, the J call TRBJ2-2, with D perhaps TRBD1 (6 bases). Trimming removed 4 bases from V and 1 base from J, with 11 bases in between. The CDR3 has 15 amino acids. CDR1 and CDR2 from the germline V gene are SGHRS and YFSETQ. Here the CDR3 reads CASSTGQRNTGELFF. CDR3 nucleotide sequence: TGCGCCAGCAGCACCGGACAGAGGAACACCGGGGAGCTGTTTTTT.

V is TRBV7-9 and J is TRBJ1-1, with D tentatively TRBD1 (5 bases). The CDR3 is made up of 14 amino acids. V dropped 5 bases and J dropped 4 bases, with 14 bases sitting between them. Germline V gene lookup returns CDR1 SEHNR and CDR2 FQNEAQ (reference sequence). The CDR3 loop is CASSPGGSGTEAFF. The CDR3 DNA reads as TGTGCCAGCAGCCCGGGGGGGTCGGGCACTGAAGCTTTCTTT. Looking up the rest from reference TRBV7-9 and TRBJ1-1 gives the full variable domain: DTGVSQNPRHKITKRGQNVTFRCDPISEHNRLYWYRQTLGQGPEFLTYFQNEAQLEKSRLLSDRFSAERPKGSFSTLEIQRTEQGDSAMYLCASSPGGSGTEAFFGQGTRLTVV.

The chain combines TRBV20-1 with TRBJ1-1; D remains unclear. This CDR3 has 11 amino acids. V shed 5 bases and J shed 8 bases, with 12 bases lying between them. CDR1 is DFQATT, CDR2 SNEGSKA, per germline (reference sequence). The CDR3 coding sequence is TGCAGTGCTGTCCCTGTTTTGGAAGCTTTCTTT. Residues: CSAVPVLEAFF.